The rows below give T cell receptor beta chains drawn from one sample of a study of CD8 T cells in ankylosing spondylitis. TCRdb independently ran MiXCR on the 5' RACE reads; one entry per CDR3 protein. The sample lists about 300,000 distinct CDR3 sequences; less than 25% were seen once. The material sequenced was blood, either unsorted or a sorted T cell fraction (not recorded which). The receptors were gathered from a female donor with ankylosing spondylitis or in good health (not recorded which). CDR3s include the opening cysteine and the closing phenylalanine or tryptophan. Clone size is shown for a subset of rows, as once, few, many or a class of expanded clone.

J,V,size,CDR3
TRBJ2-2,TRBV30,few,CAWSGIFTGELFF
TRBJ1-6,TRBV12-3/TRBV12-4,few,CASSFRDSPNSPLHF
TRBJ2-7,TRBV7-2,-,CASSLNRGYYEQYF
TRBJ2-2,TRBV5-1,few,CASKGLMARTGELFF
TRBJ2-5,TRBV9,-,CASSPLGLAGETQYF
TRBJ1-1,TRBV28,-,CASSETVGDTEAFF
TRBJ2-5,TRBV7-2,-,CASSLAGLSSGETQYF
TRBJ2-3,TRBV7-2,-,CASSLERGYSTDTQYF
TRBJ2-2,TRBV20-1,many,CSAKGGSRDSLIRNTGELFF
TRBJ1-2,TRBV5-6,few,CASSLAPNYGYTF
TRBJ2-2,TRBV6-2/TRBV6-3,-,CASSYSLGVRGRARTGELFF
TRBJ1-2,TRBV7-8,-,CASSLAGDRAGYGYTF
TRBJ2-7,TRBV10-3,-,CAISVGSAYEQYF
TRBJ2-7,TRBV6-1,few,CASRLSGRGEQYF
TRBJ2-1,TRBV24-1,-,CATSARTGPGDEQFF
TRBJ2-3,TRBV11-1,many,CASSLVMASGRASTDTQYF
TRBJ2-3,TRBV11-2,-,CASSSSTRWGPDTQYF
TRBJ2-5,TRBV19,-,CASSLQRDQETQYF
TRBJ2-1,TRBV24-1,many,CATSGHKTSVSSNRNEQFF
TRBJ2-7,TRBV12-3/TRBV12-4,few,CASSLVLEQAGEQYF
TRBJ2-2,TRBV12-3/TRBV12-4,few,CASSRTSGSIGELFF
TRBJ2-1,TRBV7-2,-,CASSSDTYNEQFF
TRBJ1-6,TRBV28,few,CASSFVGGARNSPLHF
TRBJ2-1,TRBV28,-,CARGLTPQINEQFF
TRBJ2-3,TRBV28,few,CASSDGAADTQYF
TRBJ2-1,TRBV5-6,few,CATTWDRGNEQFF
TRBJ1-5,TRBV6-1,-,CASSSQGGNQPQHF
TRBJ2-3,TRBV27,few,CASSLSGTRPTDTQYF
TRBJ2-1,TRBV20-1,-,CSAGGTSGRNEQFF
TRBJ1-1,TRBV6-1,few,CASSRVSGNTEAFF
TRBJ2-5,TRBV29-1,many,CSVERDRDFETQYF
TRBJ1-1,TRBV20-1,-,CSARVGVGNTEAFF
TRBJ1-5,TRBV4-3,few,CASSQGSGDQPQHF
TRBJ1-2,TRBV10-3,-,CAISDPDSVNYGYTF
TRBJ2-1,TRBV9,few,CASSVGWAHNEQFF
TRBJ1-1,TRBV20-1,-,CSAIRNRGRGTEAFF
TRBJ1-6,TRBV29-1,many,CSAQEKGLNSPLHF
TRBJ2-4,TRBV15,-,CATSRDLKLAKNIQYF
TRBJ2-4,TRBV20-1,-,CSAEVTSGAGDIQYF